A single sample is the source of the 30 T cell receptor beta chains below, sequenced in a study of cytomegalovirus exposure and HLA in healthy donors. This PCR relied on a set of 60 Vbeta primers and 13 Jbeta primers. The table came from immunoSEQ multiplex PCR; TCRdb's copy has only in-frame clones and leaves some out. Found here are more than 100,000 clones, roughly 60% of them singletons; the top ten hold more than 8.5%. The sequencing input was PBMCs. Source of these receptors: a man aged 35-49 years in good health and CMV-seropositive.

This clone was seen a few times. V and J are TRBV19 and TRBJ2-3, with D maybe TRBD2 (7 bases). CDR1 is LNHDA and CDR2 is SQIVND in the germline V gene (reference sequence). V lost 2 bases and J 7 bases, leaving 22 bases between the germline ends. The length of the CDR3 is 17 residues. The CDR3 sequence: CASSISSRGASWHTQYF. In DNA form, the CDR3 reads TGTGCCAGTAGTATATCCTCTCGGGGGGCTTCGTGGCATACGCAGTATTTT.

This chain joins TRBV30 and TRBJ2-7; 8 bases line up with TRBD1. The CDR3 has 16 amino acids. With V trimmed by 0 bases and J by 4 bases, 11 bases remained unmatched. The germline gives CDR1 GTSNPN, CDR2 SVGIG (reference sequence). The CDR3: CAWSVRPGDRWYEQYF. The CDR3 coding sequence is TGTGCCTGGAGTGTAAGGCCCGGGGACAGGTGGTACGAGCAGTACTTC. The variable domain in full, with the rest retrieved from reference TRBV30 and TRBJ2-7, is SQTIHQWPATLVQPVGSPLSLECTVEGTSNPNLYWYRQAAGRGLQLLFYSVGIGQISSEVPQNLSASRPQDRQFILSSKKLLLSDSGFYLCAWSVRPGDRWYEQYFGPGTRLTVT.

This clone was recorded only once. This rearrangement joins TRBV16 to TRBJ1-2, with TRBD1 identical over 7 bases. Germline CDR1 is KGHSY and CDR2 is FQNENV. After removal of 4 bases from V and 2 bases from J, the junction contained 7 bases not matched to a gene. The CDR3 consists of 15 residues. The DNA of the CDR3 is TGTGCCAGCAGCCTCTCCGGGACAGACAACTATGGCTACACCTTC. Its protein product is CASSLSGTDNYGYTF. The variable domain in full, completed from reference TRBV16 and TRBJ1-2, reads GEEVAQTPKHLVRGEGQKAKLYCAPIKGHSYVFWYQQVLKNEFKFLISFQNENVFDETGMPKERFSAKCLPNSPCSLEIQATKLEDSAVYFCASSLSGTDNYGYTFGSGTRLTVV.

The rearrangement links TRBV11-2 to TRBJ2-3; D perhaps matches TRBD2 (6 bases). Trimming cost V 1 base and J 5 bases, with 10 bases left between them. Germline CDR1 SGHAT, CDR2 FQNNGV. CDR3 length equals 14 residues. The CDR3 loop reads CASSLVLAVDTQYF. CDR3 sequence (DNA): TGTGCCAGCAGCTTAGTACTAGCTGTAGATACGCAGTATTTT.

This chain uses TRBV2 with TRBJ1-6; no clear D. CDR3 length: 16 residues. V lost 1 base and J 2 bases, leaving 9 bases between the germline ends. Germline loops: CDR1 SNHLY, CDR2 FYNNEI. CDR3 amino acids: CASSEGRVTYNSPLHF. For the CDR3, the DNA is TGTGCCAGCAGTGAAGGGAGGGTGACCTATAATTCACCCCTCCACTTT.

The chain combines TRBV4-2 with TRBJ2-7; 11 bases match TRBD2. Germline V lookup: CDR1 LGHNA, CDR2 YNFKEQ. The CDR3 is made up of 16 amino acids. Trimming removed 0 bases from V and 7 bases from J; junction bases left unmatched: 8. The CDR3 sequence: CASSQDPLAGDREQYF. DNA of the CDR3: TGTGCCAGCAGCCAAGACCCACTAGCGGGAGACAGGGAGCAGTACTTC.

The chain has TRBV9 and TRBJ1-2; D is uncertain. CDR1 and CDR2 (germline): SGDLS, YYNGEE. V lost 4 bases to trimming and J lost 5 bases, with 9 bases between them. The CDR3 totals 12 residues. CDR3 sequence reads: CASSPGGYGYTF. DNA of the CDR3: TGTGCCAGCAGCCCTGGAGGATATGGCTACACCTTC.

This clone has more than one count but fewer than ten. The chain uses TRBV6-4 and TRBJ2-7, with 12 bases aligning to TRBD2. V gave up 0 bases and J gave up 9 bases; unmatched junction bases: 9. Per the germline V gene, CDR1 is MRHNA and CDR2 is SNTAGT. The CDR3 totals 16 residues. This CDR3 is CASSDSLTSGGLPQYF. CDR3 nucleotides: TGTGCCAGCAGTGACTCGTTGACTAGCGGGGGTTTGCCGCAGTACTTC.

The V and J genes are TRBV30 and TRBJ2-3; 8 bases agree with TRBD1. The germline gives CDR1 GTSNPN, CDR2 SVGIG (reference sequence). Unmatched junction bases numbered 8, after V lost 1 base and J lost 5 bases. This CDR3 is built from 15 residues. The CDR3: CAWSGLDRVGDTQYF. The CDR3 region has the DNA TGTGCCTGGAGTGGATTGGACAGGGTGGGAGATACGCAGTATTTT.

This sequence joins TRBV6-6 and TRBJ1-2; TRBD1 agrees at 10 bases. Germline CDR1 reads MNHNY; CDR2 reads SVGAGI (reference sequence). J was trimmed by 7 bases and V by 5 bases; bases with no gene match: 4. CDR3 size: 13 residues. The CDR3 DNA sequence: TGTGCCAGCAGTCACGGGACAGGGGTTGGCTACACCTTC. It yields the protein CASSHGTGVGYTF.

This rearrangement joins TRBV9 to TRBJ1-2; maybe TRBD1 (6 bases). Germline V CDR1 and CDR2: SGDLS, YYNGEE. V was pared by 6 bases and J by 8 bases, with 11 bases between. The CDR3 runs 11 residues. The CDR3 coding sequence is TGTGCCAGCACCTCAGGGGTGGGCTACACCTTC. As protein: CASTSGVGYTF. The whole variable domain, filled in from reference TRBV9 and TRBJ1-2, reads DSGVTQTPKHLITATGQRVTLRCSPRSGDLSVYWYQQSLDQGLQFLIQYYNGEERAKGNILERFSAQQFPDLHSELNLSSLELGDSALYFCASTSGVGYTFGSGTRLTVV.

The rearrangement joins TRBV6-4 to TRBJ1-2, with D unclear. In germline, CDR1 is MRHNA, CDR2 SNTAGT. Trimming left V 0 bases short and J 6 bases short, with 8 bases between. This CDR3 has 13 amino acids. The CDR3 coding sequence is TGTGCCAGCAGTGACTCGACTGAAAATGGCTACACCTTC. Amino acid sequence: CASSDSTENGYTF.

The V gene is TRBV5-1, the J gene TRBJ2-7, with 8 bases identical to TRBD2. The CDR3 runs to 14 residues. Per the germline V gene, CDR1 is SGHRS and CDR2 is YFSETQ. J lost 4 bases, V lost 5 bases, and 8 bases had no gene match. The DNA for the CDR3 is TGCGCCAGCAGTTCCACGGGGGGGCTATACGAGCAGTACTTC. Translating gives CASSSTGGLYEQYF.

CDR3 amino acids: CASSHNTRSGGRNTGELFF. The CDR3 DNA reads as TGTGCCAGCAGCCATAACACTCGGTCAGGGGGGCGGAACACCGGGGAGCTGTTTTTT. The chain couples TRBV5-4 to TRBJ2-2, with a possible D match to TRBD1 (7 bases). Germline CDR1 is SGHNT and CDR2 is YYREEE (reference sequence). Trimming took 4 bases from V and 1 from J, leaving 23 bases between them. CDR3 length equals 19 residues.

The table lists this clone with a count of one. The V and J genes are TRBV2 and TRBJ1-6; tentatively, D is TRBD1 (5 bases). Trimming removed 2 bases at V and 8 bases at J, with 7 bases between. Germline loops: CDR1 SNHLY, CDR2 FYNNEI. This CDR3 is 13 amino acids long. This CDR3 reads CASSELTDSPLHF. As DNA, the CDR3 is TGTGCCAGCAGTGAACTGACAGATTCACCCCTCCACTTT.

In nucleotides, the CDR3 is TGTGCCAGTAGTATGGGGGGGGAAAAACTGTTTTTT. It is translated as CASSMGGEKLFF. The chain is built from TRBV19 and TRBJ1-4, with D maybe TRBD1 (5 bases). The germline CDR1 and CDR2 sequences are LNHDA and SQIVND (reference sequence). The CDR3 runs to 12 residues. V gave up 3 bases and J gave up 8 bases, with 7 bases separating them.

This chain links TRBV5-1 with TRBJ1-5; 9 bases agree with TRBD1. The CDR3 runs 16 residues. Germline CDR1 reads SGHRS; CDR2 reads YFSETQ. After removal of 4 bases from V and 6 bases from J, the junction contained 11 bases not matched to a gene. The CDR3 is CASSLGPTGGAQPQHF. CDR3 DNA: TGCGCCAGCAGCCTGGGGCCGACAGGGGGGGCTCAGCCCCAGCATTTT.

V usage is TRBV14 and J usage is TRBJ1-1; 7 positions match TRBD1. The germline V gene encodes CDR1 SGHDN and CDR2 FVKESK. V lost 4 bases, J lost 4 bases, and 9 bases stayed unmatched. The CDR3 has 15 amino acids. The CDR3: CASSPVQGLGTEAFF. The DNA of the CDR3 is TGTGCCAGCAGCCCAGTACAGGGGTTGGGCACTGAAGCTTTCTTT.

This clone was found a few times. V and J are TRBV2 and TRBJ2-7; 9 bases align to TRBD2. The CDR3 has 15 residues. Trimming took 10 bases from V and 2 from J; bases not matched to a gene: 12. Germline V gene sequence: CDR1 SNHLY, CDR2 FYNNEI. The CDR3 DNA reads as TGTGCCACTTCTTTTAGCGGGGGCCCTACCTACGAGCAGTACTTC. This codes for CATSFSGGPTYEQYF.

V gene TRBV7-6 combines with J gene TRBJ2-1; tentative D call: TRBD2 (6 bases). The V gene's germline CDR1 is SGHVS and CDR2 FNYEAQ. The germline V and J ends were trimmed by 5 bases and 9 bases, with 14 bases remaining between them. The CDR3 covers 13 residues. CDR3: CASSRDFSSEQFF. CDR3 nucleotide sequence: TGTGCCAGCAGCCGGGACTTCTCAAGTGAGCAGTTCTTC.

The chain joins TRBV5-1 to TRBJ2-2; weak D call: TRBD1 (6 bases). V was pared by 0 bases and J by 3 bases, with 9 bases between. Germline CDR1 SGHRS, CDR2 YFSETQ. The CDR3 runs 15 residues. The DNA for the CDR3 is TGCGCCAGCAGCTTGGAGCCAGGGGACACCGGGGAGCTGTTTTTT. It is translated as CASSLEPGDTGELFF.

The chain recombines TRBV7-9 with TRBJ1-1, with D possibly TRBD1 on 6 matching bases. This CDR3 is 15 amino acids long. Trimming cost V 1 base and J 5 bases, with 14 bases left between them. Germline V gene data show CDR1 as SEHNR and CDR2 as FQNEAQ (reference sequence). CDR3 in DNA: TGTGCCAGCAGCTTAGTAGGGGGACGAGGAACTGAAGCTTTCTTT. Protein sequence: CASSLVGGRGTEAFF.

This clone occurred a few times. CDR3 in amino acids: CASSLADGHQTQYF. The CDR3 coding sequence is TGTGCCAGCAGCTTGGCCGATGGCCACCAGACCCAGTACTTC. V usage is TRBV11-2 and J usage is TRBJ2-5; D unclear. Trimming stripped 3 bases from V and 6 bases from J, with 14 bases between. This CDR3 has 14 amino acids. Germline CDR1 reads SGHAT; CDR2 reads FQNNGV.

The CDR3 coding sequence is TGTGCCAGTAGTATGAAGGCGGGGGCGCTTGGGGCCAACGTCCTGACTTTC. It is translated as CASSMKAGALGANVLTF. This chain links TRBV19 with TRBJ2-6, with a tentative D call TRBD2 (7 bases). The germline gives CDR1 LNHDA, CDR2 SQIVND (reference sequence). CDR3 length: 17 amino acids. Trimming stripped 3 bases from V and 3 bases from J, with 15 bases between.

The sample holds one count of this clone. Here the CDR3 reads CASSDSGINYGYTF. The CDR3 DNA reads TGTGCCAGTAGTGATAGCGGCATCAACTATGGCTACACCTTC. V is TRBV19 and J is TRBJ1-2, with no clear D. This CDR3 is 14 amino acids long. Trimming cost V 5 bases and J 2 bases, with 12 bases left between them. Germline-derived CDR1 and CDR2 are LNHDA and SQIVND (reference sequence). Using reference TRBV19 and TRBJ1-2 for the parts outside the CDR3, the full variable domain is DGGITQSPKYLFRKEGQNVTLSCEQNLNHDAMYWYRQDPGQGLRLIYYSQIVNDFQKGDIAEGYSVSREKKESFPLTVTSAQKNPTAFYLCASSDSGINYGYTFGSGTRLTVV.

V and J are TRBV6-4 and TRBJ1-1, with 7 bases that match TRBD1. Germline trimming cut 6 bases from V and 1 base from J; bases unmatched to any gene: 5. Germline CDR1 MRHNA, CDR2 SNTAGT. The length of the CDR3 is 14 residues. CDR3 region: CASSPTGANTEAFF. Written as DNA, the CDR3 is TGTGCCAGCAGCCCTACAGGGGCGAACACTGAAGCTTTCTTT.

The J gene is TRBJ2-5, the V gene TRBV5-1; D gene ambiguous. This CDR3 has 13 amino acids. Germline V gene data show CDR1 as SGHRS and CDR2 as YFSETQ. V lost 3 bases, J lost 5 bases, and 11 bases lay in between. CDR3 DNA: TGCGCCAGCAGCTCCCCCGGTGTGGAGACCCAGTACTTC. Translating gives CASSSPGVETQYF.

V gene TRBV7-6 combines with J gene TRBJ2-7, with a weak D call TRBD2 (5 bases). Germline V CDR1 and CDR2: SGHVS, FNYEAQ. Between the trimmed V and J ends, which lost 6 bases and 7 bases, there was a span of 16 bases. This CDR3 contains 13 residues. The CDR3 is CASSPGLTWEQYF. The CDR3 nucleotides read TGTGCCAGCAGTCCCGGACTGACCTGGGAGCAGTACTTC.

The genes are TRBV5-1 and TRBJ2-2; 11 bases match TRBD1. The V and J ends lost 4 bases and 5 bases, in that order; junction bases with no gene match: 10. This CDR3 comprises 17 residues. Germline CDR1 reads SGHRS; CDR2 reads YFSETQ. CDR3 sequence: CASSSVTGTGGTGELFF. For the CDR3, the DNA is TGCGCCAGCAGCAGTGTCACCGGGACAGGGGGTACCGGGGAGCTGTTTTTT. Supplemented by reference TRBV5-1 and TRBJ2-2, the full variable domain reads KAGVTQTPRYLIKTRGQQVTLSCSPISGHRSVSWYQQTPGQGLQFLFEYFSETQRNKGNFPGRFSGRQFSNSRSEMNVSTLELGDSALYLCASSSVTGTGGTGELFFGEGSRLTVL.

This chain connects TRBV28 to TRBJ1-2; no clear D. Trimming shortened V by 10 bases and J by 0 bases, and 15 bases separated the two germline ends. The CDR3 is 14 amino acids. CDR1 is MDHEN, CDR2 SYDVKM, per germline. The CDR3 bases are TGTGCCATCCACTCTACGGTGGCTAACTATGGCTACACCTTC. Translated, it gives CAIHSTVANYGYTF.